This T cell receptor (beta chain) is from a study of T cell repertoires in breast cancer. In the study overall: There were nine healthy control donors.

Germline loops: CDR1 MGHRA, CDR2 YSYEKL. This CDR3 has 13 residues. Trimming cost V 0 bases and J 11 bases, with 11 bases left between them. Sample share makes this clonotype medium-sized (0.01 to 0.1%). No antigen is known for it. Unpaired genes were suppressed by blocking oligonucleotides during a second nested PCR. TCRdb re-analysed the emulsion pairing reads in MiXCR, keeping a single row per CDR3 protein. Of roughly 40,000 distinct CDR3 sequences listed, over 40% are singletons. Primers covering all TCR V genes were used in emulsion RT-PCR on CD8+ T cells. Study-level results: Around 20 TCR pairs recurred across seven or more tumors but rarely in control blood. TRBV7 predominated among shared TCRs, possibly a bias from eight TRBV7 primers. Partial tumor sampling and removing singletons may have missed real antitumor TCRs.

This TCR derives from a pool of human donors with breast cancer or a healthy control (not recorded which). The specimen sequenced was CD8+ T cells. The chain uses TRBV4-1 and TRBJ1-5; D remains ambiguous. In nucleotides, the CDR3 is TGCGCCAGCAGCCAAGAAACGCAAGGCTCCCAGCATTTT. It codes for CASSQETQGSQHF.